This T cell receptor beta chain was observed in a study of Graves' ophthalmopathy and Graves' hyperthyroidism. Background on the study: Peripheral blood was gathered at the point of initial diagnosis, before any treatment started.

Donors with ophthalmopathy: moderate-to-severe activity, CAS ≥3, NOSPECS ≥4, duration under 3 months. From fresh peripheral blood, 10 ml in volume, the PBMCs were obtained. The authors amplified TCR beta CDR3 regions, and they did so from RNA transcripts for repertoire sequencing. First-round RT-PCR used HTBI primers; second-round multiplex PCR followed. TCRdb re-derived calls from the multiplex PCR reads in MiXCR, one entry per CDR3 protein. The sample carries about 700,000 distinct CDR3 sequences, under 50% recorded once. General study points: Blood contained most expanded thyroid clonotypes exceeding 0.001 frequency.

Remarks on this clonotype: The antigen is unknown. The junction differs from germline at one of its ends, possibly a read error.

The CDR3 is 16 residues long. CDR1 and CDR2 from the germline V gene are SGHRS and YFSETQ. The chain couples TRBV5-1 to TRBJ2-5, with 8 bases fitting TRBD1. The sequencing sample was made of peripheral blood. This TCR was sampled from an adult man with Graves' ophthalmopathy. The CDR3 here is CASSQPDRGIGETQYF. The CDR3 DNA sequence: TGTGCCAGCAGCCAACCCGACAGGGGAATCGGAGAGACCCAGTACTTC.